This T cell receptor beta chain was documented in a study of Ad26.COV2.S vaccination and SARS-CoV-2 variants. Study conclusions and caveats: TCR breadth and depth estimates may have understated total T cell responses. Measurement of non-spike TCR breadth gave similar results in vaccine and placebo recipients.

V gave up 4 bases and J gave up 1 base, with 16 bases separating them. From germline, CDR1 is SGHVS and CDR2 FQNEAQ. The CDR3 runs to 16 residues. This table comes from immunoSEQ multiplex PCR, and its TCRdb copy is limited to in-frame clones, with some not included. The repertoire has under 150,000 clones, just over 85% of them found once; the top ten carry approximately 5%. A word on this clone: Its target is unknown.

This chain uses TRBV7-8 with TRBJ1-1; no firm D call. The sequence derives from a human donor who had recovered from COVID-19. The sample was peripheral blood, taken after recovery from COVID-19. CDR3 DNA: TGTGCCAGCAGCTCCGGCGGGCGGGAATCGAACACTGAAGCTTTCTTT. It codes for CASSSGGRESNTEAFF.